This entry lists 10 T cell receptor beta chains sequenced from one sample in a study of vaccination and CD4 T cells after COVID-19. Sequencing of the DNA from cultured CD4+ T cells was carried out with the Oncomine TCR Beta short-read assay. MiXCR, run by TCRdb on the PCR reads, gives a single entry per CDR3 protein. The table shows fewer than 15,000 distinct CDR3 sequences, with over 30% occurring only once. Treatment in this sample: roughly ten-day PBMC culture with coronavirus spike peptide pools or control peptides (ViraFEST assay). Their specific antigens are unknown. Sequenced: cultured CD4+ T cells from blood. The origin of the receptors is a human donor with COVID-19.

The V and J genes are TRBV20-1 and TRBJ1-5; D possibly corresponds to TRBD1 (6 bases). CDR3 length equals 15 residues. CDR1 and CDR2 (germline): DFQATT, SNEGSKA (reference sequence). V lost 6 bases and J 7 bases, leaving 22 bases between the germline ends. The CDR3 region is CSAQRGGTDNQPQHF. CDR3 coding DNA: TGCAGTGCCCAGAGAGGGGGTACGGATAACCAGCCCCAGCATTTT.

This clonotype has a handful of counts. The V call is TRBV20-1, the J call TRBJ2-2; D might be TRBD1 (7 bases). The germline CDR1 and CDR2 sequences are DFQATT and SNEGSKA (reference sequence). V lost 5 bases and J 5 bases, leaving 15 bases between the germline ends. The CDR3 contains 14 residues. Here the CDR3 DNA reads TGCAGTGCTCGGACTATCAGGGGGACCGGGGAGCTGTTTTTT. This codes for CSARTIRGTGELFF.

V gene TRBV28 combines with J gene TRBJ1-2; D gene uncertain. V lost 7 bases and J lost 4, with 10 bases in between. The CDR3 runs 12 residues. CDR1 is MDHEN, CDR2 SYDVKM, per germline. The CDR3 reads CASTAGPYGYTF. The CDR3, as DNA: TGTGCCAGCACGGCAGGCCCCTATGGCTACACCTTC.

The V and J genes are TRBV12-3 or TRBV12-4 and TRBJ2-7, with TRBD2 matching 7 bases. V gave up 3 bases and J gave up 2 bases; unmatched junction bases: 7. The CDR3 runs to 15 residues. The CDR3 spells CASSFVRGTPYEQYF. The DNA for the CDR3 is TGTGCCAGCAGTTTTGTGCGGGGGACCCCCTACGAGCAGTACTTC.

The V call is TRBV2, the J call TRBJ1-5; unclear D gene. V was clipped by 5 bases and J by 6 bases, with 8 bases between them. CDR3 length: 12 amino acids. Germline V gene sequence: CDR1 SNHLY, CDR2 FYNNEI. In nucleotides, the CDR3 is TGTGCCAGCAGTCTAAAGGGTCAGCCCCAGCATTTT. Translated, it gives CASSLKGQPQHF.

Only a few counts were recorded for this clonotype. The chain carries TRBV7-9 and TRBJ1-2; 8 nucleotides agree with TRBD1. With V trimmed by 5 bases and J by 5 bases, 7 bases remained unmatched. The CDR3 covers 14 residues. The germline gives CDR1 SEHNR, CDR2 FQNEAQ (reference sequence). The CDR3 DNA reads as TGTGCCAGCAGCAACCCGGGACAGGTATATGGCTACACCTTC. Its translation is CASSNPGQVYGYTF.

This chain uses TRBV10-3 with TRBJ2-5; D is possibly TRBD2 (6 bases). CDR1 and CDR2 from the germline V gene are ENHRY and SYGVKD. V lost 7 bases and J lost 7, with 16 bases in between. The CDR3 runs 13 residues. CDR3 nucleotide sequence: TGTGCCATCAAAGGTCCGGGAGAGGGGACCCAGTACTTC. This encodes CAIKGPGEGTQYF.

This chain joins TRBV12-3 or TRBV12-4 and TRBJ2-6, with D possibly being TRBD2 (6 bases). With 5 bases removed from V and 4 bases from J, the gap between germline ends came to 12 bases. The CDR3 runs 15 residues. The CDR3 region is CASSLGGTGANVLTF. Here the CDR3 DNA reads TGTGCCAGCAGTCTAGGAGGGACCGGGGCCAACGTCCTGACTTTC.

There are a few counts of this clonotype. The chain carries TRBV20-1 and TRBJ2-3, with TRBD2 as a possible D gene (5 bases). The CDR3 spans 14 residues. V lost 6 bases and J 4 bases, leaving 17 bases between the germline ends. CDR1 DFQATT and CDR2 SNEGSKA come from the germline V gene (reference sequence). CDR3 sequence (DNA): TGCAGTGCCCCAACTAGGAACCCAGCAGATACGCAGTATTTT. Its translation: CSAPTRNPADTQYF.

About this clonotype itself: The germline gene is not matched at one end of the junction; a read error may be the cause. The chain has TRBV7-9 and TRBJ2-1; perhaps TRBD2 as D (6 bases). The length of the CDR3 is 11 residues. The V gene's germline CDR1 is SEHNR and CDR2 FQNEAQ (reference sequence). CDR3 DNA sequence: TGCGGCGCGGGACCCAACAATGAGCAGTTCTTC. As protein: CGAGPNNEQFF.